Listed below are T cell receptor beta chains from one sample, sequenced in a study of CD8 T cells in Susac syndrome. TCRdb passed the immunoSEQ multiplex PCR reads through MiXCR, listing each CDR3 protein once. The sample has about 240,000 distinct CDR3 sequences; about 96% are singletons. Specimen: CD4+ T cells from PBMCs. The receptor set was obtained from a human donor with Susac syndrome. CDR3s include the opening cysteine and the closing phenylalanine or tryptophan. A D gene is named only where the DNA matches it firmly. The size entry is marked missing in some rows and otherwise reads once, few, many or a size class.

v_gene	j_gene	abundance	d_gene	CDR3nt	CDR3aa
TRBV25-1	TRBJ1-5	NA	NA	TGTGCCAGCAGTGGGGGGATTAGCAATCAGCCCCAGCATTTT	CASSGGISNQPQHF
TRBV15	TRBJ1-4	NA	TRBD1	TGTGCCACCAGCACAATGAGGGGGCTAGATGAAAAACTGTTTTTT	CATSTMRGLDEKLFF
TRBV2	TRBJ1-2	NA	NA	TGTGCCAGCATAGGGGTGTTTGAGCAGAGAGGCTATGGCTACACCTTC	CASIGVFEQRGYGYTF
TRBV20-1	TRBJ2-3	NA	NA	TGCAGTGCTAGGGAACCCTGGGCAGATACGCAGTATTTT	CSAREPWADTQYF
TRBV18	TRBJ1-1	NA	NA	TGTGCCAGCTCACCAACAGCCCCGGGTACTGAAGCTTTCTTT	CASSPTAPGTEAFF
TRBV6-5	TRBJ1-4	once	NA	TGTGCCAGCAGTTACGGTACTCTACAGGTTTTT	CASSYGTLQVF
TRBV20-1	TRBJ1-5	once	NA	TGCAGTGCTTTTCTGGGACCGAACAATCAGCCCCAGCATTTT	CSAFLGPNNQPQHF
TRBV27	TRBJ1-5	NA	NA	TGTGCCAGCAGTTTCCGAGGGGACGGCAATCAGCCCCAGCATTTT	CASSFRGDGNQPQHF
TRBV12-3/TRBV12-4	TRBJ1-2	NA	NA	TGTGCCAGCAGTTTAGTTACTGCGTCGGGTGGCTACACCTTC	CASSLVTASGGYTF
TRBV28	TRBJ1-1	NA	NA	TGTGCCACCGAAAGGAGGGCTGAAGCTTTCTTT	CATERRAEAFF
TRBV5-1	TRBJ2-7	NA	TRBD2	TGCGCCAGCAGCCTACTAGCGGGATTGACCTACGAGCAGTACTTC	CASSLLAGLTYEQYF
TRBV9	TRBJ2-1	NA	TRBD2	TGTGCCAGCAGCGCCACCACTAGCGGGAGCCGCCTGTACGATGAGCAGTTCTTC	CASSATTSGSRLYDEQFF
TRBV10-3	TRBJ2-7	NA	NA	TGTGCCATAGGACAAACTCCCTACGAGCAGTACTTC	CAIGQTPYEQYF
TRBV20-1	TRBJ2-1	NA	NA	TGCAGTGCTAATCGAAGGGAGCAGTTCTTC	CSANRREQFF
TRBV30	TRBJ1-2	NA	NA	TGTGCCTGGACCACCAGAACGGGGTCAGGCTATGGCTACACCTTC	CAWTTRTGSGYGYTF
TRBV5-6	TRBJ2-5	NA	NA	TGTGCCAGCAGCCGACCCGGGCTGGAGACCCAGTACTTC	CASSRPGLETQYF
TRBV15	TRBJ1-2	NA	NA	TGTGCCACCAGCAGAGAAGGACTCGTCTACACCTTC	CATSREGLVYTF
TRBV20-1	TRBJ2-1	once	TRBD2	TGCAGTGCTAGAGTTAGTCTAGCGGGATTCGATGAGCAGTTCTTC	CSARVSLAGFDEQFF
TRBV9	TRBJ2-1	NA	NA	TGTGCCAGCAGCGTAGGCCTCCGGGAGCAGTTCTTC	CASSVGLREQFF
TRBV23-1	TRBJ2-7	once	NA	TGCGCCAGCAGTCAATCCTCCAGGTACGAGCAGTACTTC	CASSQSSRYEQYF
TRBV30	TRBJ1-1	few	NA	TGTGCCTGGAGTGTGTCGGTGAACACTGAAGCTTTCTTT	CAWSVSVNTEAFF
TRBV20-1	TRBJ1-5	NA	TRBD1	TGCAGTGCTATTGGGACAGGGCATCAGCCCCAGCATTTT	CSAIGTGHQPQHF
TRBV29-1	TRBJ1-3	NA	NA	TGCAGCGCCCGACCCCGAAACACCATATATTTT	CSARPRNTIYF
TRBV3-1	TRBJ2-4	NA	TRBD2	TGTGCCAGCAGCCTTAGTCGCGGGAGGAGGGACATTCAGTACTTC	CASSLSRGRRDIQYF
TRBV7-2	TRBJ1-2	once	NA	TGTGCCAGCAGCTTGGGGGACGTAGCTAACTATGGCTACACCTTC	CASSLGDVANYGYTF
TRBV5-1	TRBJ2-6	once	NA	TGCGCCAGCAGTGCTCCTAGTAGCTCTGGGGCCAACGTCCTGACTTTC	CASSAPSSSGANVLTF
TRBV11-1	TRBJ2-2	NA	TRBD2	TGTGCCAGCAGCTCCGAGGGACTAGCGAACACCGGGGAGCTGTTTTTT	CASSSEGLANTGELFF
TRBV10-2	TRBJ1-2	NA	TRBD1	TGCGCCAGCAGTCCCAGGGGGCAGGGTGTATATGGCTACACCTTC	CASSPRGQGVYGYTF
TRBV30	TRBJ2-2	NA	TRBD1	TGTGCCTGGAGTGACGGACAGGTCCTTTCCGGGGAGCTGTTTTTT	CAWSDGQVLSGELFF
TRBV9	TRBJ2-1	once	TRBD2	TGTGCCAGCAGCATCCGGGCCGGGACTAGCGACCCGAATGAGCAGTTCTTC	CASSIRAGTSDPNEQFF
TRBV29-1	TRBJ2-7	NA	NA	TGCAGCGTTAGACAGCGATCCAGCTCCTACGAGCAGTACTTC	CSVRQRSSSYEQYF
TRBV7-9	TRBJ2-1	NA	TRBD2	TGTGCCAGCAGCCTAGCGAGCGGGGGGAAGTTCTTC	CASSLASGGKFF
TRBV5-1	TRBJ1-1	NA	NA	TGCGCCAGCAGCCTGTCTCCCGGCAACACTGAAGCTTTCTTT	CASSLSPGNTEAFF
TRBV5-4	TRBJ2-6	NA	NA	TGTGCCAGCAGCTTGGACAGGCCTGGCTCTGGGGCCAACGTCCTGACTTTC	CASSLDRPGSGANVLTF
TRBV29-1	TRBJ1-2	NA	NA	TGCAGCGTTGGTCTGGAATGGGGCCTCTATGGCTACACCTTC	CSVGLEWGLYGYTF
TRBV5-1	TRBJ2-1	NA	NA	TGCGCCAGCAGCTTGGATGAGCCTTCCTACAATGAGCAGTTCTTC	CASSLDEPSYNEQFF
TRBV9	TRBJ1-1	once	NA	TGTGCCAGCAGTCTAGTGGGGCGAGTGAACACTGAAGCTTTCTTT	CASSLVGRVNTEAFF
TRBV27	TRBJ2-7	NA	NA	TGTGCCAGCAGTCGAACCACTTGGGGGGACGAGCAGTACTTC	CASSRTTWGDEQYF
TRBV29-1	TRBJ2-2	NA	NA	TGCAGCGTTGCGGGTGGGACGGCCATTTCGAACACCGGGGAGCTGTTTTTT	CSVAGGTAISNTGELFF
TRBV29-1	TRBJ2-1	NA	NA	TGCAGCGTTGAAGGGGAGTCCCTCAATGAGCAGTTCTTC	CSVEGESLNEQFF
TRBV5-4	TRBJ1-1	NA	NA	TGTGCCAGCAGCCCCCTCCTTAGGACTGAAGCTTTCTTT	CASSPLLRTEAFF
TRBV29-1	TRBJ1-2	once	TRBD1	TGCAGCGTTGATGGGACAGGGGGTTCTGGCTACACCTTC	CSVDGTGGSGYTF
TRBV28	TRBJ1-2	NA	TRBD1	TGTGCCAGCAGTTTCTCCGGGACAGATGGCTACACCTTC	CASSFSGTDGYTF
TRBV11-3	TRBJ1-2	once	NA	TGTGCCAGCAGCTTAAAGGACTCGGGCTACACCTTC	CASSLKDSGYTF
TRBV19	TRBJ2-7	NA	NA	TGTGCCAGTAGTATCAGCGTAAGTACCCTCGAGCAGTACTTC	CASSISVSTLEQYF
TRBV7-8	TRBJ1-5	once	TRBD1	TGTGCCAGCAGCCCCGGACAGGGGGCGATTCAGCCCCAGCATTTT	CASSPGQGAIQPQHF
TRBV20-1	TRBJ2-7	NA	NA	TGCAGTGCTACGGGACCGTCCCACGAGCAGTACTTC	CSATGPSHEQYF
TRBV10-3	TRBJ1-3	NA	NA	TGTGCCATCAGTGGCCAAGGAGGAGGAAACACCATATATTTT	CAISGQGGGNTIYF
TRBV29-1	TRBJ2-5	NA	TRBD2	TGCAGCGTTGGGGCGGGAGTGGGCCAAGAGACCCAGTACTTC	CSVGAGVGQETQYF
TRBV9	TRBJ2-2	NA	TRBD2	TGTGCCAGCAGCGGTAGCGGGATGGCCCACGGGGAGCTGTTTTTT	CASSGSGMAHGELFF
TRBV30	TRBJ1-3	NA	NA	TGTGCCTGGAGTGTAGTCTCTGGAAACACCATATATTTT	CAWSVVSGNTIYF
TRBV28	TRBJ1-4	NA	TRBD1	TGTGCCAGCAGGCCCCAGGGGGCGACTAATGAAAAACTGTTTTTT	CASRPQGATNEKLFF
TRBV12-3/TRBV12-4	TRBJ2-7	NA	NA	TGTGCCAGCCGAGACAGTATCTCCTACGAGCAGTACTTC	CASRDSISYEQYF
TRBV5-1	TRBJ2-7	NA	NA	TGCGCCAGCAGCCATCAGTCCGAGCAGTACTTC	CASSHQSEQYF
TRBV11-2	TRBJ2-2	NA	NA	TGTGCCAGCAGCAAAAGGGAGACCGGGGAGCTGTTTTTT	CASSKRETGELFF
TRBV30	TRBJ2-4	NA	NA	TGTGCCTGGGGGGCCAAAAACATTCAGTACTTC	CAWGAKNIQYF
TRBV7-3	TRBJ2-1	NA	NA	TGTGCCAGCAGCCAGCCGAACCTCAATGAGCAGTTCTTC	CASSQPNLNEQFF
TRBV30	TRBJ1-1	NA	NA	TGTGCCTGGGCCGAAGAGAACACTGAAGCTTTCTTT	CAWAEENTEAFF
TRBV20-1	TRBJ1-1	NA	NA	TGCAGTGCGCCCGAAGGGAGGTACACTGAAGCTTTCTTT	CSAPEGRYTEAFF